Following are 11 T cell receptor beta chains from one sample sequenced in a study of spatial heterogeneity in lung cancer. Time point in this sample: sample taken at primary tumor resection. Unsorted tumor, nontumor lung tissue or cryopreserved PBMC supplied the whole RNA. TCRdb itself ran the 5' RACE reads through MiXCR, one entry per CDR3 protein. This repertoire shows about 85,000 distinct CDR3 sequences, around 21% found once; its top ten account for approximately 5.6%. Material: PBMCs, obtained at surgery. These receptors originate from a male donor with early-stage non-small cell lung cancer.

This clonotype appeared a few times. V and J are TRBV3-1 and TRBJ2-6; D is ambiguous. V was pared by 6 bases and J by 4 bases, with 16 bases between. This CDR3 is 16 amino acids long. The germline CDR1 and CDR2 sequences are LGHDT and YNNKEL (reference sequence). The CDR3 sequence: CASRSTEPPGANVLTF. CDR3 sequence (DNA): TGTGCCAGCAGGTCAACGGAGCCTCCCGGGGCCAACGTCCTGACTTTC.

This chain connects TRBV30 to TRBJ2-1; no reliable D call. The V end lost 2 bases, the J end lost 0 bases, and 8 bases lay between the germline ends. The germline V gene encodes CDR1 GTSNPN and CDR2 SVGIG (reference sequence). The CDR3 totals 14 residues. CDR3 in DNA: TGTGCCTGGAGTAACCGTCGCTCCTACAATGAGCAGTTCTTC. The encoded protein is CAWSNRRSYNEQFF.

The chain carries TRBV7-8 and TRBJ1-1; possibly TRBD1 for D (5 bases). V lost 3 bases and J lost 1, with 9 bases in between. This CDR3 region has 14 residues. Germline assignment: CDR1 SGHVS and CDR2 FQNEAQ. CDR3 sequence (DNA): TGTGCCAGCAGCTTCACCAGGGAGAACACTGAAGCTTTCTTT. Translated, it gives CASSFTRENTEAFF.

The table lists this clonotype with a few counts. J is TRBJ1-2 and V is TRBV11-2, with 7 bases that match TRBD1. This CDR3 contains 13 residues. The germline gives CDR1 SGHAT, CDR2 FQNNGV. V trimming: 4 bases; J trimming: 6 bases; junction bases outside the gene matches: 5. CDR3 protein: CASSSAGGDGYTF. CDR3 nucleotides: TGTGCCAGCAGCTCCGCAGGGGGGGATGGCTACACCTTC. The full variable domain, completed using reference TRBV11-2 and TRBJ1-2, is EAGVAQSPRYKIIEKRQSVAFWCNPISGHATLYWYQQILGQGPKLLIQFQNNGVVDDSQLPKDRFSAERLKGVDSTLKIQPAKLEDSAVYLCASSSAGGDGYTFGSGTRLTVV.

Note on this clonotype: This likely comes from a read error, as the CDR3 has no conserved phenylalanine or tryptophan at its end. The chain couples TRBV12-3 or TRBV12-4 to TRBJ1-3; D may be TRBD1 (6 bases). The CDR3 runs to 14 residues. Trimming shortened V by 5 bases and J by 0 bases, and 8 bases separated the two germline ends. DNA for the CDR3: TGTGCCAGCAGTCAGGGGTCCTCTGGAAACACCATATATTTA. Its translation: CASSQGSSGNTIYL.

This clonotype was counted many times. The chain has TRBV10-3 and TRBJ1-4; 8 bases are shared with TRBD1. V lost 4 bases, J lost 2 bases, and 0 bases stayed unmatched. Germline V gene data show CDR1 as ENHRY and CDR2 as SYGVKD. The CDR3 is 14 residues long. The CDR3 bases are TGTGCCATCAGTGGGACAGGGACTAATGAAAAACTGTTTTTT. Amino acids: CAISGTGTNEKLFF.

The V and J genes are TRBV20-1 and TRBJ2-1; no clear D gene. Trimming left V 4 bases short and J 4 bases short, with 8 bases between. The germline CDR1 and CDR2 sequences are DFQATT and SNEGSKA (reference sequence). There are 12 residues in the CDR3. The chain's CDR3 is CSAKSVYNEQFF. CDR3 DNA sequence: TGCAGTGCTAAGTCAGTATACAATGAGCAGTTCTTC.

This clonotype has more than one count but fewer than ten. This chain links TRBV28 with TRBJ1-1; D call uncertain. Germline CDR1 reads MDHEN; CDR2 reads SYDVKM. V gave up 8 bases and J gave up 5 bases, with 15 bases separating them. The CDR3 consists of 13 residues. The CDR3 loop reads CASRPVLGTEAFF. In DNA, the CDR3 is TGTGCCAGCCGACCGGTATTAGGGACTGAAGCTTTCTTT.

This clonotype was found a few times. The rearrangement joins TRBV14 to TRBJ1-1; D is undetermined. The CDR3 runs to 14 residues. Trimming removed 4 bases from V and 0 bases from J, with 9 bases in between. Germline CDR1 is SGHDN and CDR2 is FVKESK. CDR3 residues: CASSLRHMNTEAFF. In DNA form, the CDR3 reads TGTGCCAGCAGCCTTCGACACATGAACACTGAAGCTTTCTTT.

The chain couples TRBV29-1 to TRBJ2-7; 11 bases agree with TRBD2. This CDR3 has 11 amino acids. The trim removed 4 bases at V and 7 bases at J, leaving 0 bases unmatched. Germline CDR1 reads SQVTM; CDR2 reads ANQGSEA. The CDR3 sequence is CSVGLAGEQYF. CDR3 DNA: TGCAGCGTTGGACTAGCGGGAGAGCAGTACTTC.

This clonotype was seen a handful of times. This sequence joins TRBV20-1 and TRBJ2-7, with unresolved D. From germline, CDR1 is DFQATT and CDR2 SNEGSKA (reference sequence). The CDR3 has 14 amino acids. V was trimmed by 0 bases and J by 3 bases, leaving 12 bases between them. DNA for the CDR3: TGCAGTGCTAGAGAAAGGGCACATAGCTACGAGCAGTACTTC. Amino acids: CSARERAHSYEQYF.